This T cell receptor (beta chain) was captured in a study of blood T cell repertoires in COVID-19. CDR1 and CDR2 from the germline V gene are KGHSH and LQKENI. CDR3 length: 14 amino acids. Trimming removed 1 base from V and 4 bases from J, with 7 bases in between. Some clones are missing from TCRdb's copy, which holds only in-frame ones; the method was immunoSEQ multiplex PCR. The data show roughly 150,000 clones, with 70% to 90% seen just once and about 6.1% held by the top ten. V is TRBV18 and J is TRBJ1-4; D possibly corresponds to TRBD1 (5 bases). Sequencing input: PBMCs or T cells enriched from blood (not recorded which). The source is a middle-aged woman who had recovered from COVID-19. Written as DNA, the CDR3 is TGTGCCAGCTCACCACAGGGGATTAATGAAAAACTGTTTTTT. Encoded protein: CASSPQGINEKLFF.